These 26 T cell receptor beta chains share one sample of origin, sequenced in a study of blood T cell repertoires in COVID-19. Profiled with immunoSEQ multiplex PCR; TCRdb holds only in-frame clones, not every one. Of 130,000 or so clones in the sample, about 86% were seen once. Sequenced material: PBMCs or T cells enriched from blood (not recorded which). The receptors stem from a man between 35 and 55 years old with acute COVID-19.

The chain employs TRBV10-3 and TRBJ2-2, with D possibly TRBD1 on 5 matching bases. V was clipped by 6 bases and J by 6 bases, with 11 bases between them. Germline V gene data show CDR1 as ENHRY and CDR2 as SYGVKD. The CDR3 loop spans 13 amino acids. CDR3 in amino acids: CAIREGEPGELFF. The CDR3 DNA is TGTGCCATCAGAGAAGGGGAACCCGGGGAGCTGTTTTTT.

CDR3: CASSPQEQAVINQPQHF. The DNA for the CDR3 is TGTGCCAGCAGTCCACAAGAGCAGGCAGTTATCAATCAGCCCCAGCATTTT. The chain is built from TRBV28 and TRBJ1-5, with D unresolved. The CDR3 consists of 17 residues. Germline V gene lookup returns CDR1 MDHEN and CDR2 SYDVKM. Trimming removed 5 bases from V and 3 bases from J, with 20 bases in between.

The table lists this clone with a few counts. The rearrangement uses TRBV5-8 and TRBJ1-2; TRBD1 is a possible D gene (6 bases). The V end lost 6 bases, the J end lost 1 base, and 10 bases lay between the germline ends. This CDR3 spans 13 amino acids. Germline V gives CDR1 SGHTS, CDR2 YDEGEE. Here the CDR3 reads CASKGGGNYGYTF. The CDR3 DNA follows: TGTGCCAGCAAGGGAGGGGGTAACTATGGCTACACCTTC. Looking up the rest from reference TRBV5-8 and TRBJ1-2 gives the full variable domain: EAGVTQSPTHLIKTRGQQATLRCSPISGHTSVYWYQQALGLGLQFLLWYDEGEERNRGNFPPRFSGRQFPNYSSELNVNALELEDSALYLCASKGGGNYGYTFGSGTRLTVV.

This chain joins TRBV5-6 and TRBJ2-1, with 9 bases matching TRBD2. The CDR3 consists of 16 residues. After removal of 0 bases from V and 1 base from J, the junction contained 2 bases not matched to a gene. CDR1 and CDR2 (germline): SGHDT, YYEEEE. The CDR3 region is CASSLVGLASYNEQFF. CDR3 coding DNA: TGTGCCAGCAGCTTGGTTGGACTAGCGTCCTACAATGAGCAGTTCTTC.

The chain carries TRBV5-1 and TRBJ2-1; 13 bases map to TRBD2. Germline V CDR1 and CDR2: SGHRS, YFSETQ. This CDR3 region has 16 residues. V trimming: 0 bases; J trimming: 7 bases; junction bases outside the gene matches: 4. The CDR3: CASSLELAGGINEQFF. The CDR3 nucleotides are TGCGCCAGCAGCTTGGAACTAGCGGGAGGGATTAATGAGCAGTTCTTC. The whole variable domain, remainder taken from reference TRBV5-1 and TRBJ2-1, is KAGVTQTPRYLIKTRGQQVTLSCSPISGHRSVSWYQQTPGQGLQFLFEYFSETQRNKGNFPGRFSGRQFSNSRSEMNVSTLELGDSALYLCASSLELAGGINEQFFGPGTRLTVL.

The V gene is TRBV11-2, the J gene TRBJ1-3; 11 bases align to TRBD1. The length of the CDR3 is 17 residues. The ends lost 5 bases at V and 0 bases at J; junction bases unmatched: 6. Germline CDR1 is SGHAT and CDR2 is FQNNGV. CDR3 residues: CASSQGGQGVSGNTIYF. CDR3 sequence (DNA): TGTGCCAGCAGCCAAGGGGGACAGGGGGTCTCTGGAAACACCATATATTTT.

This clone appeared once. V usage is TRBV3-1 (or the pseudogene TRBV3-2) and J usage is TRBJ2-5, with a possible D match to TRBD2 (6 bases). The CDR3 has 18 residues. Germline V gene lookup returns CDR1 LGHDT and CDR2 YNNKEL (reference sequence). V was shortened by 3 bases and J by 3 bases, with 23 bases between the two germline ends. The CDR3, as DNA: TGTGCCAGCAGCCACAAGATGGGGGGAACAGCGAACGAAGAGACCCAGTACTTC. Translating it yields CASSHKMGGTANEETQYF.

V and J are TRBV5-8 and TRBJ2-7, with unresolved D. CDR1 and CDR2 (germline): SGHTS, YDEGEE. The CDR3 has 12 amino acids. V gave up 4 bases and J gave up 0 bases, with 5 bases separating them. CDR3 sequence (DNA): TGTGCCAGCAGCCCTATCTCCTACGAGCAGTACTTC. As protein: CASSPISYEQYF.

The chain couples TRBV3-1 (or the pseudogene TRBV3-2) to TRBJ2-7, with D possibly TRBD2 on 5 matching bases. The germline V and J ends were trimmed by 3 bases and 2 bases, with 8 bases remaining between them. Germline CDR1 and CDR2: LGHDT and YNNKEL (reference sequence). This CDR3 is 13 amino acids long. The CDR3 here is CASSHEGPYEQYF. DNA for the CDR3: TGTGCCAGCAGCCATGAGGGCCCCTACGAGCAGTACTTC.

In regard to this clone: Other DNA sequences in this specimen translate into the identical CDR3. CDR3 amino acids: CASSPGNSGANVLTF. Written as DNA, the CDR3 is TGTGCCAGCAGTCCAGGAAACTCTGGGGCCAACGTCCTGACTTTC. The chain links TRBV5-8 to TRBJ2-6, with D hard to call. Per the germline V gene, CDR1 is SGHTS and CDR2 is YDEGEE. V shed 5 bases and J shed 0 bases, with 9 bases lying between them. The CDR3 consists of 15 residues.

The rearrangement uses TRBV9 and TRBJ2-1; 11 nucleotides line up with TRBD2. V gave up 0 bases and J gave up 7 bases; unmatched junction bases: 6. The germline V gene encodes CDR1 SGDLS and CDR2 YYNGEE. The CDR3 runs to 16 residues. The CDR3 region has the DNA TGTGCCAGCAGCGTAGTAAAGTCTAGCGGGAGGAATGAGCAGTTCTTC. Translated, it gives CASSVVKSSGRNEQFF.

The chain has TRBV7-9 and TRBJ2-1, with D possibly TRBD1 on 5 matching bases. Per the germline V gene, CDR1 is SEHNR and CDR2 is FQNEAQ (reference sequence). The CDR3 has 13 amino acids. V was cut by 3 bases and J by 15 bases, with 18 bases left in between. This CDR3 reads CASSLMIGASPFF. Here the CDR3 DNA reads TGTGCCAGCAGCTTGATGATTGGGGCTTCTCCGTTCTTC.

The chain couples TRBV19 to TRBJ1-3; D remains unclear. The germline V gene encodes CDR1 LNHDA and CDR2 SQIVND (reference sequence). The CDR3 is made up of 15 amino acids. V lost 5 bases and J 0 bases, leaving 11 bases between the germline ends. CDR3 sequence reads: CASSGLSSSGNTIYF. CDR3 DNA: TGTGCCAGTAGTGGTCTATCTTCCTCTGGAAACACCATATATTTT.

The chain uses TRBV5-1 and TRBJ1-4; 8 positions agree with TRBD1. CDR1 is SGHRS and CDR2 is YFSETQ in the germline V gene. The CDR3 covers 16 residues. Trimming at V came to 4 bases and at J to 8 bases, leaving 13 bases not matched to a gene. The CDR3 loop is CASSPPQGAGGEKLFF. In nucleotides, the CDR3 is TGCGCCAGCAGCCCCCCCCAGGGGGCCGGTGGAGAAAAACTGTTTTTT.

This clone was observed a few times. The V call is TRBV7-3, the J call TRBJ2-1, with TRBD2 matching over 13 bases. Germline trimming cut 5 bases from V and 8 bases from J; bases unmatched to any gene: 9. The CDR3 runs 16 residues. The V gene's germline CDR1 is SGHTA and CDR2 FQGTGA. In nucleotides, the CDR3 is TGTGCCAGCAGCGGAACTGGACTAGCGGGGGTCCATGAGCAGTTCTTC. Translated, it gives CASSGTGLAGVHEQFF.

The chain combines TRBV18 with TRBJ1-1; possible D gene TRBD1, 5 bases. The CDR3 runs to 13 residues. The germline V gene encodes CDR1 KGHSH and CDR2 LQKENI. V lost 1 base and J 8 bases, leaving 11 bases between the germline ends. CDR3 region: CASSPLMQGEAFF. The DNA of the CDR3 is TGTGCCAGCTCACCACTAATGCAGGGAGAAGCTTTCTTT. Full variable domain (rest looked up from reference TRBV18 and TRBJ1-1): NAGVMQNPRHLVRRRGQEARLRCSPMKGHSHVYWYRQLPEEGLKFMVYLQKENIIDESGMPKERFSAEFPKEGPSILRIQQVVRGDSAAYFCASSPLMQGEAFFGQGTRLTVV.

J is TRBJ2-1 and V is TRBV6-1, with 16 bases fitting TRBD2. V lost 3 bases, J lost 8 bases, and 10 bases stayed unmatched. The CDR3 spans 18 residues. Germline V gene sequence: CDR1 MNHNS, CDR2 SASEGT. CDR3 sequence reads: CASSEAVGLAGGLDEQFF. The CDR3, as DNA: TGTGCCAGCAGTGAGGCGGTGGGACTAGCGGGGGGGCTGGATGAGCAGTTCTTC.

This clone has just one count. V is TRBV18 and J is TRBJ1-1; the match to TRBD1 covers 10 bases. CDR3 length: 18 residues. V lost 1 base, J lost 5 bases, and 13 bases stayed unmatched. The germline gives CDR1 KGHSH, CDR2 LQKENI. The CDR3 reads CASSPQGGLTGGGTEAFF. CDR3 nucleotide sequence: TGTGCCAGCTCACCACAGGGGGGGCTGACAGGGGGCGGAACTGAAGCTTTCTTT.

CDR3 region: CASSQVADGYTF. CDR3 in DNA: TGTGCCAGCAGCCAAGTGGCCGATGGCTACACCTTC. The rearrangement uses TRBV3-1 (or the pseudogene TRBV3-2) and TRBJ1-2; D ambiguous. From germline, CDR1 is LGHDT and CDR2 YNNKEL (reference sequence). CDR3 length: 12 residues. V lost 1 base, J lost 6 bases, and 6 bases lay in between.

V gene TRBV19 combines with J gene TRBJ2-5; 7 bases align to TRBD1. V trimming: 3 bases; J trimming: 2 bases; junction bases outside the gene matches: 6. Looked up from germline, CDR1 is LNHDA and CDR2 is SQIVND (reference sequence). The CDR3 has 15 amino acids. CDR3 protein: CASSIGTDPQETQYF. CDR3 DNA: TGTGCCAGTAGTATTGGGACAGACCCTCAAGAGACCCAGTACTTC.

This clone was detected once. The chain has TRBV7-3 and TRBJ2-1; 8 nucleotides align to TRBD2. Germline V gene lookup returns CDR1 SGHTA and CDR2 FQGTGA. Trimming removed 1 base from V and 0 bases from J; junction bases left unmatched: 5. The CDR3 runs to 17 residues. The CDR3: CASSLSLAGPSYNEQFF. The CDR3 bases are TGTGCCAGCAGCTTAAGTCTAGCGGGCCCCTCCTACAATGAGCAGTTCTTC.

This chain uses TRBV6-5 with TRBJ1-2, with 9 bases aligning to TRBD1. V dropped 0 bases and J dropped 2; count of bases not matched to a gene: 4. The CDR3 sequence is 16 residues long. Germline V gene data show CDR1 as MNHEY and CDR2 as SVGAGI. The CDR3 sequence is CASSYSRQGGNYGYTF. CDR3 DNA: TGTGCCAGCAGTTACTCGCGACAGGGGGGAAACTATGGCTACACCTTC.

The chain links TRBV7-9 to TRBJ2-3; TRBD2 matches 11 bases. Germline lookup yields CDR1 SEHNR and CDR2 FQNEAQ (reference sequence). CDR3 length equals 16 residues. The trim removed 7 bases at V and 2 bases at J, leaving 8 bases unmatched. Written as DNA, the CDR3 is TGTGCCAGCACCCTAGGGACTAGCGGCCCCACAGATACGCAGTATTTT. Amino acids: CASTLGTSGPTDTQYF.

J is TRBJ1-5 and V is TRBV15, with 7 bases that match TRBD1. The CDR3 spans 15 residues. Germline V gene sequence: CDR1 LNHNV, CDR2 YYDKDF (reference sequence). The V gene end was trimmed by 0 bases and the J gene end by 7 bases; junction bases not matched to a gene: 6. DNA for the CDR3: TGTGCCACCAGCAGAGATAAATCAGGGGGGCAGCCCCAGCATTTT. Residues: CATSRDKSGGQPQHF.

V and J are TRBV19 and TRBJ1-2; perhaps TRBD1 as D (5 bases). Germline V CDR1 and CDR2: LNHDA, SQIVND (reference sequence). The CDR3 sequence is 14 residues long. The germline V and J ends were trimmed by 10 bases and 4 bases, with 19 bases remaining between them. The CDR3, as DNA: TGTGCCACCTTTACGACAGATAAGGTCTATGGCTACACCTTC. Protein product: CATFTTDKVYGYTF.

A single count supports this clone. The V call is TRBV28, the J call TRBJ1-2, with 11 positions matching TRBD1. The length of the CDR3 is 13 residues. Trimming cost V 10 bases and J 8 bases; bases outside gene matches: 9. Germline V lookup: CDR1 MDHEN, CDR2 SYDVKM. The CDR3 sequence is CATLGQGASGYTF. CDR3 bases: TGTGCCACCCTTGGACAGGGGGCTTCGGGCTACACCTTC.